These 4 T cell receptor beta chains were sequenced from one sample in a study of CD8+ T cells in alopecia areata. cDNA prepared by RNA extraction and subsequent reverse transcription served as the template for sequencing. Clones were sequenced by immunoSEQ multiplex PCR, and TCRdb holds only the in-frame ones, with some missing. This table has roughly 100,000 clones, roughly 50% appearing once. The source material was CD4+ T cells sorted from blood. The receptor set was obtained from a human donor in good health.

The chain couples TRBV7-9 to TRBJ2-6, with D unresolved. The germline V gene encodes CDR1 SEHNR and CDR2 FQNEAQ (reference sequence). The CDR3 is 13 amino acids. For the CDR3, the DNA is TGTGCGGAAGGTTTCTCTGGGGCCAACGTCCTGACTTTC. Amino acid sequence: CAEGFSGANVLTF.

J is TRBJ1-2 and V is TRBV11-2, with D perhaps matching TRBD1 (6 bases). Trimming stripped 1 base from V and 4 bases from J, with 13 bases between. CDR1 is SGHAT, CDR2 FQNNGV, per germline. The CDR3 spans 15 residues. The chain's CDR3 is CASSLATGPGYGYTF. The CDR3 bases are TGTGCCAGCAGCTTAGCAACAGGGCCTGGCTATGGCTACACCTTC.

A word on this clone: At one boundary the junction diverges from the germline segment, which might be a read error. This sequence joins TRBV7-9 and TRBJ1-6; TRBD1 might be the D (5 bases). This CDR3 has 13 residues. Germline assignment: CDR1 SEHNR and CDR2 FQNEAQ (reference sequence). For the CDR3, the DNA is TGTGCCAGTGATCAGACGTCGGGGGGACCCCTCCATTTT. The encoded protein is CASDQTSGGPLHF.

The genes are TRBV7-2 and TRBJ2-2; 10 nucleotides match TRBD2. The V gene end was trimmed by 3 bases and the J gene end by 5 bases; junction bases not matched to a gene: 3. CDR1 is SGHTA and CDR2 is FQGNSA in the germline V gene. The CDR3 runs to 15 residues. The DNA for the CDR3 is TGTGCCAGCAGCTTTGCGGGACTAGCGACCGGGGAGCTGTTTTTT. This sequence encodes CASSFAGLATGELFF. The full variable domain, with the rest looked up from reference TRBV7-2 and TRBJ2-2, is GAGVSQSPSNKVTEKGKDVELRCDPISGHTALYWYRQSLGQGLEFLIYFQGNSAPDKSGLPSDRFSAERTGGSVSTLTIQRTQQEDSAVYLCASSFAGLATGELFFGEGSRLTVL.